Reported below is one TCR beta chain. Its antigen remains unidentified. The data derive from a study of shared clonotypes between healthy human individuals. Profiling relied on immunoSEQ multiplex PCR, and the TCRdb table lists in-frame clones only, not all of them. The sample comprises 760,000 or so clones, approximately 96% of which are singletons, and under 0.3% rests with the top ten. CD45RO negativity and positive selection for CCR7 defined naive CD8 cells, a population that excluded terminally differentiated effector memory CD45RA+ cells. Trimming removed 1 base at V and 4 bases at J, with 21 bases between. Germline CDR1 and CDR2: MNHEY and SMNVEV (reference sequence). This CDR3 is 18 amino acids long. General study findings and limits: Represented diversity, genetic and exposure-history alike, was limited by few donors. Sorted-subset sequencing was shown by rarefaction to be incomplete despite large depth.

This clonotype was sampled from a man aged 25-45 years in good health. V usage is TRBV27 and J usage is TRBJ2-3; D may correspond to TRBD1 or TRBD2 (6 bases each). The sample taken for sequencing was naive CD8+ T cells sorted from blood. The CDR3 loop reads CASSLYGQGRPGADTQYF. Here the CDR3 DNA reads TGTGCCAGCAGTTTATACGGCCAGGGGAGGCCCGGCGCAGATACGCAGTATTTT.